The clone carrying this T cell receptor (beta chain) was counted between two and nine times. Its target is unknown. Trimming removed 2 bases from V and 6 bases from J, with 10 bases in between. In germline, CDR1 is MNHNY, CDR2 SVGAGI (reference sequence). The CDR3 contains 14 residues. Hyperthyroidism patients, all newly diagnosed, had under 2 months' duration and ages of 18 to 65. Establishment of the diagnosis relied upon clinical symptoms, serum thyroxine, TRAb, thyroid ultrasound and orbital computed tomography. This entry belongs to a study of Graves' ophthalmopathy and Graves' hyperthyroidism. The authors amplified TCR beta CDR3 regions, and they did so from RNA transcripts for repertoire sequencing. HTBI-primed first-round RT-PCR preceded second-round multiplex PCR. TCRdb analysed the multiplex PCR reads with MiXCR anew, one entry per CDR3 protein. The data show about 590,000 distinct CDR3 sequences, with under 45% seen just once and about 4.2% held by the top ten.

Study conclusions and caveats: Most expanded clonotypes in thyroid above 0.001 frequency also showed up in blood. Ophthalmopathy progression prediction by the model yielded a sensitivity of about 71% and a specificity of less than 75%.

Material: peripheral blood or thyroid tissue (not recorded which). This sequence originates from an adult man with Graves' hyperthyroidism. This chain connects TRBV6-6 to TRBJ2-2; D perhaps matches TRBD2 (6 bases). For the CDR3, the DNA is TGTGCCAGCAGTTACAGTCCGGGGGCCGGGGAGCTGTTTTTT. Translation gives CASSYSPGAGELFF.